The 9 T cell receptor beta chains listed next were all sequenced from one sample in a study of T-cell reconstitution after alpha-beta-depleted transplantation in children. A library of TCRbeta sequences, prepared with unique molecular identifiers, was generated. TCRdb used MiXCR to reprocess the PCR reads, holding one entry per CDR3 protein. Found here are about 100,000 distinct CDR3 sequences, 5% to 7% of them singletons; the top ten hold approximately 25%. The material sequenced was PBMCs, mostly from graft donor cells, taken 360 days after TCRalphabeta/CD19-depleted stem cell transplant. These receptor sequences come from a male patient between 2 and 15 years old who had a stem cell transplant for acute lymphoblastic leukemia, so the T cells may come from the graft donor.

This chain connects TRBV11-2 to TRBJ2-5; TRBD1 matches at 9 bases. Losses at the gene ends were 4 bases for V and 1 base for J; bases not matched to a gene: 4. Germline CDR1 is SGHAT and CDR2 is FQNNGV. The CDR3 is 15 amino acids. The CDR3 here is CASSSGTGFQETQYF. CDR3 nucleotide sequence: TGTGCCAGCAGCTCCGGGACAGGGTTCCAAGAGACCCAGTACTTC.

This clonotype has a count of ten or more. This sequence joins TRBV5-1 and TRBJ2-5; 10 bases are a match to TRBD1. CDR1 and CDR2 from the germline V gene are SGHRS and YFSETQ. V gave up 6 bases and J gave up 5 bases; unmatched junction bases: 13. The CDR3 has 16 amino acids. Here the CDR3 DNA reads TGCGCCAGCAACCTGGGGACAGGGGCCTGGCATGAGACCCAGTACTTC. It encodes CASNLGTGAWHETQYF.

In its sample, this clonotype was seen a few times. The chain uses TRBV11-2 and TRBJ2-2, with D possibly matching TRBD2 (5 bases). This CDR3 is built from 11 residues. V gave up 8 bases and J gave up 8 bases, with 9 bases separating them. The germline CDR1 and CDR2 sequences are SGHAT and FQNNGV. The CDR3 DNA follows: TGTGCCAGCGGCCGGAGGGGGGAGCTGTTTTTT. This sequence encodes CASGRRGELFF.

This clonotype has a count of ten or more. The chain joins TRBV27 to TRBJ1-5, with D unclear. Trimming pared 6 bases from V and 3 bases from J, leaving 9 bases between. The CDR3 consists of 13 residues. Germline values: CDR1 MNHEY, CDR2 SMNVEV (reference sequence). The CDR3 here is CASSYTPNQPQHF. The CDR3 DNA follows: TGTGCCAGCAGCTATACTCCCAATCAGCCCCAGCATTTT.

This clonotype appeared many times. The chain joins TRBV7-3 to TRBJ1-1, with D possibly TRBD1 on 5 matching bases. The ends were cut back, 2 bases at V and 5 bases at J, with 9 bases in the middle. The CDR3 extends over 13 amino acids. CDR1 SGHTA and CDR2 FQGTGA come from the germline V gene. The CDR3 region has the DNA TGTGCCAGCAGCTTACTTTCAGGGACTGAAGCTTTCTTT. It is translated as CASSLLSGTEAFF.

This clonotype was detected many times. The chain has TRBV11-1 and TRBJ2-7; TRBD2 agrees at 8 bases. The CDR3 has 18 amino acids. V was clipped by 1 base and J by 4 bases; unmatched bases: 15. Per the germline V gene, CDR1 is SGHAT and CDR2 is FQDESV (reference sequence). CDR3 DNA sequence: TGTGCCAGCAGCTTAGGGCCAGGGGATGAGACTAGCGTTTACGAGCAGTACTTC. Protein product: CASSLGPGDETSVYEQYF.

Ten or more counts support this clonotype. CDR3 sequence: CAISEGLSEQYF. In DNA, the CDR3 is TGTGCCATCAGTGAGGGACTAAGCGAGCAGTACTTC. V is TRBV10-3 and J is TRBJ2-7, with D tentatively TRBD2 (6 bases). Germline lookup yields CDR1 ENHRY and CDR2 SYGVKD. This CDR3 is built from 12 residues. Trimming took 2 bases from V and 6 from J, leaving 8 bases between them.

The table lists this clonotype with a few counts. CDR3 in DNA: TGTGCCAGCAGCCCCGGTGGAGGGGGCTACCTTTCCTACGAGCAGTACTTC. It specifies CASSPGGGGYLSYEQYF. The V gene is TRBV7-9, the J gene TRBJ2-7, with D maybe TRBD1 (7 bases). V gave up 5 bases and J gave up 1 base, with 21 bases separating them. The V gene's germline CDR1 is SEHNR and CDR2 FQNEAQ (reference sequence). The CDR3 is 17 amino acids. Full variable domain (rest looked up from reference TRBV7-9 and TRBJ2-7): DTGVSQNPRHKITKRGQNVTFRCDPISEHNRLYWYRQTLGQGPEFLTYFQNEAQLEKSRLLSDRFSAERPKGSFSTLEIQRTEQGDSAMYLCASSPGGGGYLSYEQYFGPGTRLTVT.

This clonotype was seen ten or more times. The chain recombines TRBV27 with TRBJ2-7; 7 bases agree with TRBD2. Germline values: CDR1 MNHEY, CDR2 SMNVEV (reference sequence). The CDR3 is 13 residues long. The trim removed 8 bases at V and 3 bases at J, leaving 7 bases unmatched. The CDR3 DNA reads as TGTGCCAGCGGCCCGGGGGGATACTACGAGCAGTACTTC. Its translation is CASGPGGYYEQYF.